The 30 T cell receptor beta chains in this list originate from one sample, sequenced in a study of shared clonotypes between healthy human individuals. The repertoire was sequenced with immunoSEQ multiplex PCR; TCRdb's copy has only in-frame clones and lacks some. This table holds over 400,000 clones, around 80% found once. Sequencing input: PBMCs. These receptors came from a woman aged 40 to 55 in good health. Some clones in this sample may be carry-over from other donors' samples.

The rearrangement uses TRBV7-2 and TRBJ1-5, with D tentatively TRBD1 (6 bases). V was clipped by 5 bases and J by 4 bases, with 9 bases between them. Germline V lookup: CDR1 SGHTA, CDR2 FQGNSA. This CDR3 spans 13 amino acids. The CDR3 loop reads CASSGTPNQPQHF. The DNA of the CDR3 is TGTGCCAGCAGCGGGACACCTAATCAGCCCCAGCATTTT.

This clone was observed a single time. The chain combines TRBV18 with TRBJ1-5; TRBD1 is a possible D gene (5 bases). Trimming pared 2 bases from V and 2 bases from J, leaving 16 bases between. This CDR3 has 17 amino acids. In germline, CDR1 is KGHSH, CDR2 LQKENI. CDR3 nucleotide sequence: TGTGCCAGCTCACCAAGGGGTGGGGACGCCCGCAATCAGCCCCAGCATTTT. Protein product: CASSPRGGDARNQPQHF.

This clone was seen only a few times. V gene TRBV9 combines with J gene TRBJ1-5; D is possibly TRBD1 (5 bases). In germline, CDR1 is SGDLS, CDR2 YYNGEE. V dropped 0 bases and J dropped 6 bases, with 13 bases sitting between them. The CDR3 is made up of 15 amino acids. CDR3 coding DNA: TGTGCCAGCAGCGTAGACCAGGGCGATGGTCAGCCCCAGCATTTT. Translated: CASSVDQGDGQPQHF.

This rearrangement joins TRBV14 to TRBJ2-3, with 10 bases lining up with TRBD2. This CDR3 is built from 16 residues. Germline V gene lookup returns CDR1 SGHDN and CDR2 FVKESK. The J segment lost 1 base and the V segment lost 4 bases, leaving 5 bases of the junction unmatched. The CDR3 sequence is CASSRYGTSGTDTQYF. The DNA for the CDR3 is TGTGCCAGCAGCCGATACGGGACTAGCGGCACAGATACGCAGTATTTT.

The CDR3 here is CASSLSGLSGNTIYF. The CDR3 region has the DNA TGTGCCAGCAGCTTGTCGGGTTTGTCCGGAAACACCATATATTTT. The chain uses TRBV11-2 and TRBJ1-3; D call uncertain. This CDR3 comprises 15 residues. Germline loops: CDR1 SGHAT, CDR2 FQNNGV. Trimming removed 3 bases at V and 4 bases at J, with 13 bases between.

V and J are TRBV15 and TRBJ2-1; 9 bases fit TRBD2. V gave up 6 bases and J gave up 3 bases; unmatched junction bases: 3. This CDR3 region has 14 residues. Germline lookup yields CDR1 LNHNV and CDR2 YYDKDF (reference sequence). The CDR3 nucleotides are TGTGCCACCAGGACTAGCGGACACTACAATGAGCAGTTCTTC. As protein: CATRTSGHYNEQFF.

This clone was observed once. The chain uses TRBV6-5 and TRBJ1-2, with a possible D match to TRBD1 (5 bases). Looked up from germline, CDR1 is MNHEY and CDR2 is SVGAGI. The CDR3 has 15 amino acids. Trimming stripped 5 bases from V and 5 bases from J, with 18 bases between. CDR3 in amino acids: CASSTITLGGYGYTF. As DNA, the CDR3 is TGTGCCAGCAGTACCATCACCCTCGGGGGGTATGGCTACACCTTC.

About this clone: The sample holds other DNA sequences that translate to the same CDR3. The chain combines TRBV27 with TRBJ2-1, with 11 bases matching TRBD2. V was clipped by 5 bases and J by 4 bases; unmatched bases: 4. The germline V gene encodes CDR1 MNHEY and CDR2 SMNVEV (reference sequence). The CDR3 runs 15 residues. As DNA, the CDR3 is TGTGCCAGCAGTCCGGGGACTAGCGGATACAATGAGCAGTTCTTC. It encodes CASSPGTSGYNEQFF.

The chain employs TRBV20-1 and TRBJ2-1; D remains ambiguous. This CDR3 is built from 11 residues. Germline loops: CDR1 DFQATT, CDR2 SNEGSKA (reference sequence). V lost 6 bases, J lost 11 bases, and 14 bases lay in between. CDR3 sequence: CSALGLSKQFF. The CDR3 bases are TGCAGTGCGTTGGGGTTGTCGAAGCAGTTCTTC.

The chain recombines TRBV7-8 with TRBJ2-3; no clear D gene. Per the germline V gene, CDR1 is SGHVS and CDR2 is FQNEAQ. The CDR3 has 14 residues. Trimming removed 4 bases at V and 0 bases at J, with 8 bases between. This CDR3 is CASSSLRSTDTQYF. The CDR3 DNA follows: TGTGCCAGCAGCTCCCTTCGTAGCACAGATACGCAGTATTTT.

The V and J genes are TRBV4-1 and TRBJ2-2, with a tentative D call TRBD2 (5 bases). The CDR3 has 16 amino acids. The germline V gene encodes CDR1 MGHRA and CDR2 YSYEKL. Trimming stripped 0 bases from V and 1 base from J, with 9 bases between. CDR3 protein: CASSQDPGWNTGELFF. Written as DNA, the CDR3 is TGCGCCAGCAGCCAAGATCCGGGATGGAACACCGGGGAGCTGTTTTTT.

The chain combines TRBV2 with TRBJ2-7; either TRBD1 or TRBD2 may supply D (6 bases each). Trimming pared 6 bases from V and 5 bases from J, leaving 14 bases between. Germline V gene sequence: CDR1 SNHLY, CDR2 FYNNEI. CDR3 size: 13 residues. The CDR3 spells CASRRQEGDEQYF. CDR3 DNA sequence: TGTGCCAGCAGAAGACAGGAGGGGGACGAGCAGTACTTC. The complete variable domain, with remaining parts taken from reference TRBV2 and TRBJ2-7, reads EPEVTQTPSHQVTQMGQEVILRCVPISNHLYFYWYRQILGQKVEFLVSFYNNEISEKSEIFDDQFSVERPDGSNFTLKIRSTKLEDSAMYFCASRRQEGDEQYFGPGTRLTVT.

The CDR3 sequence: CASKQNNSPLHF. CDR3 nucleotide sequence: TGTGCCAGCAAGCAGAATAATTCACCCCTCCACTTT. The chain joins TRBV2 to TRBJ1-6; D is ambiguous. Germline values: CDR1 SNHLY, CDR2 FYNNEI. This CDR3 has 12 residues. Between the trimmed V and J ends, which lost 7 bases and 5 bases, there was a span of 6 bases.

The chain carries TRBV29-1 and TRBJ2-3, with 8 bases aligning to TRBD2. V lost 6 bases and J lost 2; bases outside the gene matches: 4. The germline gives CDR1 SQVTM, CDR2 ANQGSEA. This CDR3 comprises 13 residues. This CDR3 reads CSVSGGSTDTQYF. CDR3 in DNA: TGCAGCGTCAGCGGGGGCTCCACAGATACGCAGTATTTT.

The rearrangement joins TRBV9 to TRBJ2-4; D remains unclear. Germline V gene data show CDR1 as SGDLS and CDR2 as YYNGEE. The CDR3 spans 15 residues. V was clipped by 4 bases and J by 0 bases, with 11 bases between them. Here the CDR3 reads CASSQEILAKNIQYF. CDR3 coding DNA: TGTGCCAGCAGCCAAGAGATCTTAGCCAAAAACATTCAGTACTTC. Full variable domain (outside the CDR3, taken from reference TRBV9 and TRBJ2-4): DSGVTQTPKHLITATGQRVTLRCSPRSGDLSVYWYQQSLDQGLQFLIQYYNGEERAKGNILERFSAQQFPDLHSELNLSSLELGDSALYFCASSQEILAKNIQYFGAGTRLSVL.

To note about this clone: The junction departs from the called germline gene at one end, perhaps through a read error. V and J are TRBV5-1 and TRBJ2-2; 11 bases align to TRBD2. CDR1 is SGHRS and CDR2 is YFSETQ in the germline V gene. The CDR3 is 16 residues long. In DNA form, the CDR3 reads TGCGCCAGCAGCCCTAGCGGGAGGACGGACACCGGGGAGCCGTTTTTT. The encoded protein is CASSPSGRTDTGEPFF.

This rearrangement joins TRBV4-1 to TRBJ2-7, with 8 bases aligning to TRBD2. Germline V gives CDR1 MGHRA, CDR2 YSYEKL. With V trimmed by 0 bases and J by 3 bases, 7 bases remained unmatched. The CDR3 is made up of 16 amino acids. The CDR3 protein is CASSQEGLAGSYEQYF. In DNA form, the CDR3 reads TGCGCCAGCAGCCAAGAGGGTTTAGCGGGAAGCTACGAGCAGTACTTC.

The genes are TRBV5-1 and TRBJ2-5, with 8 bases fitting TRBD2. Looked up from germline, CDR1 is SGHRS and CDR2 is YFSETQ. The J segment lost 3 bases and the V segment lost 5 bases, leaving 15 bases of the junction unmatched. The CDR3 sequence is 17 residues long. Written as DNA, the CDR3 is TGCGCCAGCAGTTTCCTTAGCGCGGGAGGTTTTGAAGAGACCCAGTACTTC. Encoded protein: CASSFLSAGGFEETQYF.

This clone was observed once. The chain is built from TRBV25-1 and TRBJ1-4; the D gene is possibly TRBD1 (5 bases). From germline, CDR1 is MGHDK and CDR2 SYGVNS. The CDR3 runs 17 residues. V lost 4 bases, J lost 1 base, and 16 bases lay in between. The CDR3 spells CASSATTWGGTNEKLFF. The CDR3 DNA reads TGTGCCAGCAGTGCAACCACTTGGGGGGGAACTAATGAAAAACTGTTTTTT. The full variable domain, its missing parts supplied by reference TRBV25-1 and TRBJ1-4, is EADIYQTPRYLVIGTGKKITLECSQTMGHDKMYWYQQDPGMELHLIHYSYGVNSTEKGDLSSESTVSRIRTEHFPLTLESARPSHTSQYLCASSATTWGGTNEKLFFGSGTQLSVL.

As for this clone: The DNA is left out, because the CDR3 cannot be placed on it with certainty; the CDR3 is given as TCRdb lists it. The rearrangement joins TRBV12-2 to TRBJ2-1; TRBD2, as called in the table, went unchecked against the DNA. TRBV12-2 is a pseudogene. The CDR3 is made up of 18 amino acids, end residues included. CDR3 region: CASRLVGRGTSAYNEQFF.

This clone was seen only once. J is TRBJ2-6 and V is TRBV5-1; D possibly corresponds to TRBD2 (5 bases). The CDR3 consists of 16 residues. Trimming shortened V by 0 bases and J by 2 bases, and 9 bases separated the two germline ends. CDR1 and CDR2 (germline): SGHRS, YFSETQ. The CDR3 DNA reads as TGCGCCAGCAGCTTGGCGGGGTCTACTGGGGCCAACGTCCTGACTTTC. Protein sequence: CASSLAGSTGANVLTF.

On this clone: Given the absence of the conserved phenylalanine or tryptophan at the CDR3 end, a read error is likely. The chain couples TRBV6-1 to TRBJ1-1, with D perhaps matching TRBD1 (6 bases). The CDR3 loop spans 13 amino acids. The ends were cut back, 3 bases at V and 7 bases at J, with 12 bases in the middle. CDR1 is MNHNS and CDR2 is SASEGT in the germline V gene. The CDR3 bases are TGTGCCAGCAGTGACCGGGAGGACAGTGAAGCTTTCCTT. Translated, it gives CASSDREDSEAFL.

Ten or more counts support this clone. Other DNA sequences in this specimen translate into the identical CDR3. The J gene is TRBJ2-2, the V gene TRBV2; 12 bases line up with TRBD1. The CDR3 is 16 residues long. J was trimmed by 4 bases and V by 8 bases; bases with no gene match: 8. Germline CDR1 and CDR2: SNHLY and FYNNEI. The CDR3 DNA reads TGTGCCAGCTCCGGGACAGGGGGCGGGCTCACCGGGGAGCTGTTTTTT. Protein product: CASSGTGGGLTGELFF.

The chain employs TRBV19 and TRBJ2-3, with D uncertain. The CDR3 loop spans 14 amino acids. Between the trimmed V and J ends, which lost 2 bases and 0 bases, there was a span of 6 bases. Germline CDR1 and CDR2: LNHDA and SQIVND (reference sequence). CDR3: CASSIRLSTDTQYF. In DNA, the CDR3 is TGTGCCAGTAGTATAAGATTAAGCACAGATACGCAGTATTTT.

With regard to this clone: The same CDR3 arises from other DNA sequences in this sample as well. CDR3 sequence: CASSSGQGSYEQYF. DNA for the CDR3: TGTGCCAGCAGTTCCGGACAGGGGAGCTACGAGCAGTACTTC. This chain joins TRBV28 and TRBJ2-7; 9 bases map to TRBD1. The CDR3 has 14 amino acids. Germline assignment: CDR1 MDHEN and CDR2 SYDVKM. The junction had 4 bases not matched to a gene; V was cut back by 4 bases and J by 3 bases.

V and J are TRBV5-1 and TRBJ2-1; TRBD2 matches 12 bases. Trimming cost V 7 bases and J 4 bases; bases outside gene matches: 6. Per germline, CDR1 SGHRS and CDR2 YFSETQ. The CDR3 is made up of 15 amino acids. The DNA for the CDR3 is TGCGCCAGCGGGCCTCTAGCGGGAGGGTACAATGAGCAGTTCTTC. Its translation: CASGPLAGGYNEQFF.

The CDR3 coding sequence is TGTGCCAGCAGCTTAGTGGGGCGTCTATTTGAAGCTTTCTTT. It codes for CASSLVGRLFEAFF. The chain combines TRBV11-2 with TRBJ1-1; D possibly corresponds to TRBD1 (5 bases). The CDR3 length is 14 residues. The germline gives CDR1 SGHAT, CDR2 FQNNGV. Trimming stripped 1 base from V and 7 bases from J, with 13 bases between.

This chain uses TRBV28 with TRBJ2-7; D possibly corresponds to TRBD2 (5 bases). The CDR3 runs to 16 residues. The germline CDR1 and CDR2 sequences are MDHEN and SYDVKM. V lost 4 bases and J 9 bases, leaving 25 bases between the germline ends. The CDR3 bases are TGTGCCAGCAGTTCCCAGGACGGTGGAGGTGATACGAGGCAGTACTTC. Amino acids: CASSSQDGGGDTRQYF.

This chain uses TRBV5-1 with TRBJ2-3, with D tentatively TRBD2 (5 bases). Looked up from germline, CDR1 is SGHRS and CDR2 is YFSETQ. This CDR3 region has 14 residues. The V end was cut by 2 bases, the J end by 2 bases, with 9 bases between. CDR3 loop: CASSLADYTDTQYF. CDR3 nucleotides: TGCGCCAGCAGCTTAGCGGATTACACAGATACGCAGTATTTT.

CDR3 sequence: CASSEGARRTDTQYF. For the CDR3, the DNA is TGCGCCAGCAGTGAGGGCGCGAGGAGGACAGATACGCAGTATTTT. The rearrangement links TRBV10-1 to TRBJ2-3, with D possibly matching TRBD2 (5 bases). The germline V gene has CDR1 WNHNN and CDR2 SYGVQD (reference sequence). This CDR3 region has 15 residues. Trimming shortened V by 2 bases and J by 3 bases, and 12 bases separated the two germline ends.